The clone carrying this T cell receptor (beta chain) was detected once. A read error may produce the germline difference seen at one junction end. These data belong to a study of long-term antiretroviral therapy in people with HIV. CDR3 size: 14 residues. In germline, CDR1 is SEHNR, CDR2 FQNEAQ (reference sequence). Sequencing relied on immunoSEQ assay v3.0, run at survey level. Assay used: immunoSEQ multiplex PCR; TCRdb lists only in-frame clones, some missing. The table lists about 24,000 clones, roughly 89% of them singletons. Sequencing was performed on unsorted PBMCs, taken 1.8 years before starting antiretroviral therapy. The TCR comes from a man aged 50 to 60 with HIV. The chain combines TRBV7-9 with TRBJ2-3; D gene uncertain. CDR3 region: CASRLERSADTQYF. CDR3 coding DNA: TGTGCCAGCAGGTTAGAGCGCAGCGCAGATACGCAGTATTTT.